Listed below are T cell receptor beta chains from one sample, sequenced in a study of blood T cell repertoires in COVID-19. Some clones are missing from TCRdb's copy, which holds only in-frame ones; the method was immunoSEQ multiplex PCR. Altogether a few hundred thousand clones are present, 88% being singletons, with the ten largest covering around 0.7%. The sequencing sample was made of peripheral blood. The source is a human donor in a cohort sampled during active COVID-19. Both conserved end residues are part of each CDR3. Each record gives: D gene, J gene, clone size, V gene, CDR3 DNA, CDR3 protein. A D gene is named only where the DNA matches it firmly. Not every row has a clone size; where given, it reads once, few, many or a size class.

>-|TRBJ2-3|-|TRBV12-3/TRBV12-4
TGTGCCAGCACAGACACAGATACGCAGTATTTT
CASTDTDTQYF
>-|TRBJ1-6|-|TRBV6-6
TGTGCCAGCAGCCCCTTACCTGGGCCTAATTCACCCCTCCACTTT
CASSPLPGPNSPLHF
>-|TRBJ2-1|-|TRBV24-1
TGTGCCACCAGTGACCCGGACAGTGACAATGAGCAGTTCTTC
CATSDPDSDNEQFF
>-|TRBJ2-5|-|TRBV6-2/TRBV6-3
TGTGCCAGCAGTTCCGGACGGTCCCGGAGGGAGACCCAGTACTTC
CASSSGRSRRETQYF
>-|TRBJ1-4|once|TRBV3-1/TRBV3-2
TGTGCCAGCAGCCAAGATCAGTCGCAGGGTCCTAATGAAAAACTGTTTTTT
CASSQDQSQGPNEKLFF
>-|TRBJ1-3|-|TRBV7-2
TGTGCCAGCAGCTTAGGGTCTCCCCGCGCTGGAAACACCATATATTTT
CASSLGSPRAGNTIYF
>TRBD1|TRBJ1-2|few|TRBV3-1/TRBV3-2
TGTGCCAGCAGCCAAGGGACGACAGGGAGATTGGGTGGCTACACCTTC
CASSQGTTGRLGGYTF
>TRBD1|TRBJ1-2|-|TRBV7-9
TGTGCCAGCAGCCCGTCAGGGGGAGCAGCTAACTATGGCTACACCTTC
CASSPSGGAANYGYTF
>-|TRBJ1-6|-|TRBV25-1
TGTGCCAGCAGTGAATCGGGGAGTTTTAATTCACCCCTCCACTTT
CASSESGSFNSPLHF
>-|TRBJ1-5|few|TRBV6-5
TGTGCCAGCAGTTCCGTTGTCCAGAATCAGCCCCAGCATTTT
CASSSVVQNQPQHF
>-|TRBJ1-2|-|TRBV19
TGTGCCAGTACTCAGGGATTCTTGAATGGCTACACCTTC
CASTQGFLNGYTF
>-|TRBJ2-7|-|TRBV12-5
TGTGCTAGTGGTTTGCCCTACGACAGGTCCGCTTCCTACGAGCAGTACTTC
CASGLPYDRSASYEQYF
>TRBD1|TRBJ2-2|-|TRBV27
TGTGCCAGCAGTGCCGCCCGACAGGGGTTTGGCGGGGAGCTGTTTTTT
CASSAARQGFGGELFF
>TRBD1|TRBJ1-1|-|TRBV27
TGTGCCAGCATTAGGACAGGGGGCTTAATGAGGACTGAAGCTTTCTTT
CASIRTGGLMRTEAFF
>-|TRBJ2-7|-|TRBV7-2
TGTGCCAGCAGCTTATCATACGAGCAGTACTTC
CASSLSYEQYF
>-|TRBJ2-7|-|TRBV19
TGTGCCAGTAGTGCCCGTGAGGCCCCGGAGCACGAGCAGTACTTC
CASSAREAPEHEQYF